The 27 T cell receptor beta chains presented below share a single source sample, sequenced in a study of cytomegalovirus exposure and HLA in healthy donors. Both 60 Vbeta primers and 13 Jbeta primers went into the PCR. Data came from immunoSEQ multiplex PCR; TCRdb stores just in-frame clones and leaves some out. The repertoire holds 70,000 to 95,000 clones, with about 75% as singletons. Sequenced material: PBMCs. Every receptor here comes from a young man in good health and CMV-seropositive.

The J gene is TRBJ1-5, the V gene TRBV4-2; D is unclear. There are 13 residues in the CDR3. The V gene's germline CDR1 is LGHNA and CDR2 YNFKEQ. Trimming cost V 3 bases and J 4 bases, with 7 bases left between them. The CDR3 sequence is CASSHLQNQPQHF. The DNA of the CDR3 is TGTGCCAGCAGCCATTTACAGAATCAGCCCCAGCATTTT.

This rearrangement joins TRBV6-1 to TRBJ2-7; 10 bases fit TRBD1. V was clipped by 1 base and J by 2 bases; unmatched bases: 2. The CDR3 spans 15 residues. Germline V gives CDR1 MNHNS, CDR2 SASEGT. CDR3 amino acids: CASSEGTGGPYEQYF. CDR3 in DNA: TGTGCCAGCAGTGAAGGGACAGGGGGACCCTACGAGCAGTACTTC.

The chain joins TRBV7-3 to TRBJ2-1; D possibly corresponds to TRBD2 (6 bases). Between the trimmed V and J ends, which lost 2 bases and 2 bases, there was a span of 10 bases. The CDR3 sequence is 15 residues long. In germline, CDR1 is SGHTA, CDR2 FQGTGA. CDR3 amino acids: CASSLGGSPYNEQFF. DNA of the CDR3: TGTGCCAGCAGCTTAGGGGGGTCCCCCTACAATGAGCAGTTCTTC.

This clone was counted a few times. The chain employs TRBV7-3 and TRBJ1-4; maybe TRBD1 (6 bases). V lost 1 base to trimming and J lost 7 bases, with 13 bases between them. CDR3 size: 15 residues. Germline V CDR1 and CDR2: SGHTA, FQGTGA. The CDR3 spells CASSLSQGGGEKLFF. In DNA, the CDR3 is TGTGCCAGCAGCTTAAGCCAGGGAGGGGGTGAAAAACTGTTTTTT. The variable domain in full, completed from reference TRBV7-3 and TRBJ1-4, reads GAGVSQTPSNKVTEKGKYVELRCDPISGHTALYWYRQSLGQGPEFLIYFQGTGAADDSGLPNDRFFAVRPEGSVSTLKIQRTERGDSAVYLCASSLSQGGGEKLFFGSGTQLSVL.

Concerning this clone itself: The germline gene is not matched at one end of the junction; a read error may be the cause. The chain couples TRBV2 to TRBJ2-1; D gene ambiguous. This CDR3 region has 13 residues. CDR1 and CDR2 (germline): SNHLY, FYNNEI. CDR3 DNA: TGTGCCGGCAGAGCCACGTCCCAAACTGCGCAGTTCTTC. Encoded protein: CAGRATSQTAQFF. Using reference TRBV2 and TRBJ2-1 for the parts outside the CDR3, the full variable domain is EPEVTQTPSHQVTQMGQEVILRCVPISNHLYFYWYRQILGQKVEFLVSFYNNEISEKSEIFDDQFSVERPDGSNFTLKIRSTKLEDSAMYFCAGRATSQTAQFFGPGTRLTVL.

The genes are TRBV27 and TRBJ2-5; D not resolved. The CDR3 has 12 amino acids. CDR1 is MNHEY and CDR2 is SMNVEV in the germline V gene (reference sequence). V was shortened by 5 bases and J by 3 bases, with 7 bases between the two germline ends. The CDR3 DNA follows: TGTGCCAGCAGTGGCCGGGAAGAGACCCAGTACTTC. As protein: CASSGREETQYF.

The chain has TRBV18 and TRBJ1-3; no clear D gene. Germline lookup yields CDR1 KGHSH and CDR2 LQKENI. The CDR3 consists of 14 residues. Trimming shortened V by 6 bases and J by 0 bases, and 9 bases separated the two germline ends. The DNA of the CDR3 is TGTGCCAGCTCCGGACGGGGCTCTGGAAACACCATATATTTT. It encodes CASSGRGSGNTIYF.

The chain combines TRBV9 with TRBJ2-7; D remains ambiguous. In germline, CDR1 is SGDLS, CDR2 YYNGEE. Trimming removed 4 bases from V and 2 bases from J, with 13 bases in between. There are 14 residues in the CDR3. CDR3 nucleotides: TGTGCCAGCAGCCCAGAGGAGAACCCCTACGAGCAGTACTTC. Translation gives CASSPEENPYEQYF.

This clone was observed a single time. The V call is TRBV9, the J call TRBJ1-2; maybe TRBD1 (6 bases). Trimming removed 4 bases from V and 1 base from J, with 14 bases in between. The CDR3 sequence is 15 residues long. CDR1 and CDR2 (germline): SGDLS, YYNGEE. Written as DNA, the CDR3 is TGTGCCAGCAGCTCCCACAGGGCCTATAACTATGGCTACACCTTC. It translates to CASSSHRAYNYGYTF.

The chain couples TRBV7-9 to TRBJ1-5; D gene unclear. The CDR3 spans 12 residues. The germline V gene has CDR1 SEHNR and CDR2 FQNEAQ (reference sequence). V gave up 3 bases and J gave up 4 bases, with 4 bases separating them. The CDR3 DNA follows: TGTGCCAGCAGCTTCGGGAATCAGCCCCAGCATTTT. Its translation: CASSFGNQPQHF.

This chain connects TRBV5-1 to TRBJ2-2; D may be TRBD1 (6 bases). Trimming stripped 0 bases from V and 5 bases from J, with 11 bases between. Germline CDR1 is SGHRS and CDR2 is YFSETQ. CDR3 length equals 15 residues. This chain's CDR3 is CASSLGTATTGELFF. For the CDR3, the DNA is TGCGCCAGCAGCTTGGGGACAGCCACTACCGGGGAGCTGTTTTTT.

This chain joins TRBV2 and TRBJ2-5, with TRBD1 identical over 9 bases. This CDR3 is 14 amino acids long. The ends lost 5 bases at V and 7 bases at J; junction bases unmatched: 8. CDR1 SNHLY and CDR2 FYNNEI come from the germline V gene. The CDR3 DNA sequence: TGTGCCAGCAGTATCGGGACAGGGACGGTGACCCAGTACTTC. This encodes CASSIGTGTVTQYF.

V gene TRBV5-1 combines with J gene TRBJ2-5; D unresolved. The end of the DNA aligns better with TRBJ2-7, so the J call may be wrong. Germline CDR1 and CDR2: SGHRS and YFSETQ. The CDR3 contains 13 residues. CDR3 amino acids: CASSLIPGYEQYF. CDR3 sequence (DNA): TGCGCCAGCAGCTTGATTCCGGGTTACGAGCAGTACTTC.

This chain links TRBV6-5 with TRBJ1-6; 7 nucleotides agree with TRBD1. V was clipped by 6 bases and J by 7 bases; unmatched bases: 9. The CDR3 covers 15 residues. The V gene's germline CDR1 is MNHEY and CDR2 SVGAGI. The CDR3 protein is CASSPRQGKNSPLHF. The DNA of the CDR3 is TGTGCCAGCAGCCCTCGACAGGGCAAGAATTCACCCCTCCACTTT.

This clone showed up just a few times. CDR3 sequence reads: CASSRDSHNEKLFF. The CDR3 DNA reads as TGCGCCAGCAGCCGGGACAGTCATAATGAAAAACTGTTTTTT. The chain combines TRBV10-2 with TRBJ1-4, with 7 bases fitting TRBD1. The CDR3 is 14 amino acids. Trimming removed 6 bases from V and 4 bases from J; junction bases left unmatched: 5. Per germline, CDR1 WSHSY and CDR2 SAAADI.

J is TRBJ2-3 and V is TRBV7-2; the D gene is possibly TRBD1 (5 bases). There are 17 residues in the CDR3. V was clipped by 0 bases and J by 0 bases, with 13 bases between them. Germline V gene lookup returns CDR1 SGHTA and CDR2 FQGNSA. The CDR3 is CASSLAYRPTSTDTQYF. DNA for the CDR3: TGTGCCAGCAGCTTAGCGTACAGGCCCACTAGCACAGATACGCAGTATTTT.

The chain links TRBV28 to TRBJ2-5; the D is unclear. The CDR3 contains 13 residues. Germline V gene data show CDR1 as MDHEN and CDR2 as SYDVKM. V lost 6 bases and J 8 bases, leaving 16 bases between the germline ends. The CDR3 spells CASRASPSDTQYF. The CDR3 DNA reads TGTGCCAGCAGAGCGTCTCCGTCGGATACCCAGTACTTC.

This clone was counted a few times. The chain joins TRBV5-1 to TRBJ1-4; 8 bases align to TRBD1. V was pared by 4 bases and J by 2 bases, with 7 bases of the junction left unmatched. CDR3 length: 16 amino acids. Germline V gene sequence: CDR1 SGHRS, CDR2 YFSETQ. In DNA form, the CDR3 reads TGCGCCAGCAGCCCCGGACAGGGTGTCACTAATGAAAAACTGTTTTTT. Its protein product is CASSPGQGVTNEKLFF.

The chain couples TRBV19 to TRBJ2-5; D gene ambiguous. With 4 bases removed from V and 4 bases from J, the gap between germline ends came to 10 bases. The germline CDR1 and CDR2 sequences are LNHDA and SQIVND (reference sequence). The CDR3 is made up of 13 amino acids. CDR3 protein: CASSKRSSETQYF. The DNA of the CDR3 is TGTGCCAGTAGTAAACGGTCTTCAGAGACCCAGTACTTC.

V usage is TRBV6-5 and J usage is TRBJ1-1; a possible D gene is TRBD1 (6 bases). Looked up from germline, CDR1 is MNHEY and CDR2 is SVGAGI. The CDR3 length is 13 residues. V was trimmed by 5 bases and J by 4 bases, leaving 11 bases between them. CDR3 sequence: CASSKQGPTEAFF. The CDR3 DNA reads TGTGCCAGCAGTAAACAGGGCCCCACTGAAGCTTTCTTT.

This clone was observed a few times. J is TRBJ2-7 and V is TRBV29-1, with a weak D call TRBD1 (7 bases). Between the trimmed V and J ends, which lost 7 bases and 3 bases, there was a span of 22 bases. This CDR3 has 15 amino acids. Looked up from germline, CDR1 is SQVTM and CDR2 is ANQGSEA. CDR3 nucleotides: TGCAGCGCCCGCGTGGGGGGACAGTCGAACTACGAGCAGTACTTC. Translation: CSARVGGQSNYEQYF.

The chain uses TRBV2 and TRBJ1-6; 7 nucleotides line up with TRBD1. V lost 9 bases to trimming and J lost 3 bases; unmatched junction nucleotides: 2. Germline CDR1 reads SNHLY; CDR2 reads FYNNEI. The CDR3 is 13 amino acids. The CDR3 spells CASWDSYNSPLHF. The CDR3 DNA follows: TGTGCCAGTTGGGACAGCTATAATTCACCCCTCCACTTT.

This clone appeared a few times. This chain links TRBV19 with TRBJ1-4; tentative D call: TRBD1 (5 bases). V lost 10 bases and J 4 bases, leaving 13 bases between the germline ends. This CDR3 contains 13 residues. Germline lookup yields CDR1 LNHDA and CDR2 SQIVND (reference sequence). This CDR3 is CAKATEDNEKLFF. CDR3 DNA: TGTGCCAAAGCGACAGAGGATAATGAAAAACTGTTTTTT.

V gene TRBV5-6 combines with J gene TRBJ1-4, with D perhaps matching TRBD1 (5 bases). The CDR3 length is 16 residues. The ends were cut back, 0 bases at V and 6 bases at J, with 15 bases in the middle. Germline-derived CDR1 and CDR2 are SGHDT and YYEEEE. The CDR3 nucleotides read TGTGCCAGCAGCTTGGGTAGTAGGACAAAGTATGAAAAACTGTTTTTT. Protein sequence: CASSLGSRTKYEKLFF.

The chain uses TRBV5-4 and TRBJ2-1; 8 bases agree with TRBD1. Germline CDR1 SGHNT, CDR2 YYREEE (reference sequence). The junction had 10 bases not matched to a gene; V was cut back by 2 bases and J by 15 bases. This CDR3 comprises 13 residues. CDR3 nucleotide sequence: TGTGCCAGCAGCTTCGCGGGCAGGGGGCATCGGTTCTTC. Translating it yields CASSFAGRGHRFF. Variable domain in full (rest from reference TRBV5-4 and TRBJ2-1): ETGVTQSPTHLIKTRGQQVTLRCSSQSGHNTVSWYQQALGQGPQFIFQYYREEENGRGNFPPRFSGLQFPNYSSELNVNALELDDSALYLCASSFAGRGHRFFGPGTRLTVL.

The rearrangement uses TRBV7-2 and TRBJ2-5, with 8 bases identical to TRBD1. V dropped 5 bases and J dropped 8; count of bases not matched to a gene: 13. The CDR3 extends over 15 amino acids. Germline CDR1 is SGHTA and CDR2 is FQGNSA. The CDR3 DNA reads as TGTGCCAGCAGCCAAATTATTGGGACAGGCATTACCCAGTACTTC. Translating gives CASSQIIGTGITQYF. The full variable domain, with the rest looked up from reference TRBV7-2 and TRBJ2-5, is GAGVSQSPSNKVTEKGKDVELRCDPISGHTALYWYRQSLGQGLEFLIYFQGNSAPDKSGLPSDRFSAERTGGSVSTLTIQRTQQEDSAVYLCASSQIIGTGITQYFGPGTRLLVL.

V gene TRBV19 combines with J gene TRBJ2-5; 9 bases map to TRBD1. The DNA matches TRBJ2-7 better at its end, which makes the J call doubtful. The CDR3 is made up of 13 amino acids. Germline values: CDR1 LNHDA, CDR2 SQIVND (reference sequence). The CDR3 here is CASSSTGGGEQYF. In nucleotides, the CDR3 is TGTGCCAGTAGTTCCACAGGGGGCGGCGAGCAGTACTTC.